Sequencing of this T cell receptor beta chain was carried out in a study of blood T cells in healthy people across ages. The overall study: Capture by template switching was about one barcoded beta molecule per two T cells. Study results and caveats: Age advanced and TCR beta diversity per million T cells fell, roughly linearly.

This CDR3 contains 15 residues. Germline V lookup: CDR1 ENHRY, CDR2 SYGVKD. The V segment lost 3 bases and the J segment 6 bases; nucleotides outside the gene matches: 5. This clonotype was seen a handful of times. Its antigen is unidentified. The second PCR ran roughly 6 to 11 cycles with a sample-barcoded 5' primer and J-beta primers. A template-switch adaptor that had 12 random nucleotides put a tag on each cDNA molecule. TCRdb processed the 5' RACE reads anew with MiXCR; each CDR3 protein has one entry. The repertoire consists of about 1,400,000 distinct CDR3 sequences, with approximately 59% occurring once and the leading ten covering over 5.5%.

Input material: blood. The V call is TRBV10-3, the J call TRBJ1-6; 7 bases align to TRBD1. The clonotype was recovered from a man between 18 and 35 years old in good health. The CDR3: CAISEGTALNSPLHF. CDR3 bases: TGTGCCATCAGTGAAGGGACAGCCCTTAATTCACCCCTCCACTTT.